This TCR beta chain emerged from a study of molecular identifiers for immune sequencing clone quantification. Findings of the study overall: Researchers reportedly could pick up spiked Jurkat TCR RNA from one cell mixed into roughly 1 million naive cells.

Sorted naive CD8 T cells, roughly 19,000 to 1,000,000, were sequenced from 10%, 30% or 50% RNA. Isolation of naive CD8 T cells was achieved by sorting on a CD8+CD4-CCR7+CD45RA+ phenotype. This clonotype was detected many times. Its cognate antigen is unknown. Previously described methods and listed TCR primers were used for bulk TCR libraries. A single record per CDR3 protein comes from TCRdb applying MiXCR to the PCR reads. The repertoire holds about 67,000 distinct CDR3 sequences, with 15% to 20% as singletons. The sequence was obtained from a human donor in good health. Some libraries in this study had Jurkat cell RNA spiked in. Sequencing was carried out using naive CD8+ T cells from blood, with Jurkat cell RNA spiked in. Described subset: FACS-sorted CD8+CD4-CCR7+CD45RA+ naive T cells.

This CDR3 is CAHGPAGRPTYEQYF. The CDR3 region has the DNA TGTGCCCACGGACCGGCGGGAAGACCTACCTACGAGCAGTACTTC. The J gene is TRBJ2-7, the V gene TRBV6-2 or TRBV6-3; D possibly corresponds to TRBD2 (6 bases). Germline V CDR1 and CDR2: MNHEY, SVGEGT. The CDR3 runs 15 residues. V was trimmed by 11 bases and J by 2 bases, leaving 22 bases between them.